The entry that follows covers one T cell receptor (beta chain) sequence. The data originate from a study of shared clonotypes between healthy human individuals. Using immunoSEQ multiplex PCR, the repertoire was profiled, and TCRdb retains in-frame clones only, with some absent. The table lists around 2,000,000 clones, around 96% of them singletons. The naive CD8 fraction comprised CD45RO-negative cells positively selected for CCR7 and excluded terminally differentiated effector memory CD45RA+ cells. The receptor's source is a man between 18 and 35 years old in good health. The sequenced sample was naive CD8+ T cells sorted from blood.

The CDR3 loop reads CASSVGGGEGGTGELFF. CDR3 DNA: TGTGCCAGCAGCGTAGGTGGCGGGGAGGGTGGCACCGGGGAGCTGTTTTTT. The chain employs TRBV9 and TRBJ2-2, with TRBD2 identical over 7 bases. The CDR3 is made up of 17 amino acids. CDR1 is SGDLS and CDR2 is YYNGEE in the germline V gene. V shed 0 bases and J 4 bases; nucleotides not matched to a gene: 9.